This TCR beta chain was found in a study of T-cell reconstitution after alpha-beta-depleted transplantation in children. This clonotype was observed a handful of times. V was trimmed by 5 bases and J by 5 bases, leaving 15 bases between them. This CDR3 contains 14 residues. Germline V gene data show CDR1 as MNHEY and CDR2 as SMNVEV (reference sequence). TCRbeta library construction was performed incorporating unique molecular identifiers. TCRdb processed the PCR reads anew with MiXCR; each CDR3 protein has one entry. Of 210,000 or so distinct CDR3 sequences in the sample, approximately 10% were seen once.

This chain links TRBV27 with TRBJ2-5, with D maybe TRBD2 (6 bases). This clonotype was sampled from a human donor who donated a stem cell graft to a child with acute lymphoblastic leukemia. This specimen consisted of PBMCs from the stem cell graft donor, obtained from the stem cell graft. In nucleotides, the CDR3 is TGTGCCAGCAGTGTCCGGAGGGCCGCGGAGACCCAGTACTTC. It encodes CASSVRRAAETQYF.